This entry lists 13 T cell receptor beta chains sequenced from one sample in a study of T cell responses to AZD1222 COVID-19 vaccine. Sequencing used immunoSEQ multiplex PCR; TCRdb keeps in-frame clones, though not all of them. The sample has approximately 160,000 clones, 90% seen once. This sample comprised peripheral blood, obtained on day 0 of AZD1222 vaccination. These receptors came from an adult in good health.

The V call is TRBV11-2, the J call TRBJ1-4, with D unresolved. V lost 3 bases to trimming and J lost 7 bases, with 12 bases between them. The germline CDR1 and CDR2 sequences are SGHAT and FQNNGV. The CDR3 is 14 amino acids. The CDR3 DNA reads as TGTGCCAGCAGCTTGGCGGGAGAGGGTGAAAAACTGTTTTTT. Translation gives CASSLAGEGEKLFF.

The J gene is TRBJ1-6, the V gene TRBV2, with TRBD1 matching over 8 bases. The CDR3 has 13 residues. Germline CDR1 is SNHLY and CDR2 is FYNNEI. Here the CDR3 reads CTLVDRGDSPLHF. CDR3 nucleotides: TGTACTCTAGTCGACAGGGGCGATTCACCCCTCCACTTT.

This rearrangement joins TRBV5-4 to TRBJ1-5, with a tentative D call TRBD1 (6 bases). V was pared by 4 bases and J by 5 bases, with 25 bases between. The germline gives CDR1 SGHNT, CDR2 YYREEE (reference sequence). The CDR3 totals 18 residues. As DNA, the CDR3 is TGTGCCAGCAGCCCGGGGACCATTAGGGACATTATATATCAGCCCCAGCATTTT. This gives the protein CASSPGTIRDIIYQPQHF.

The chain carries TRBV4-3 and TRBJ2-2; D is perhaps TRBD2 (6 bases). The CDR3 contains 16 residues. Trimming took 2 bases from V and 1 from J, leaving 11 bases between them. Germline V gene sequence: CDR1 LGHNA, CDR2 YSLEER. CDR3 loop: CASSQRQGLNTGELFF. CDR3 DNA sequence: TGCGCCAGCAGCCAACGGCAGGGACTGAACACCGGGGAGCTGTTTTTT.

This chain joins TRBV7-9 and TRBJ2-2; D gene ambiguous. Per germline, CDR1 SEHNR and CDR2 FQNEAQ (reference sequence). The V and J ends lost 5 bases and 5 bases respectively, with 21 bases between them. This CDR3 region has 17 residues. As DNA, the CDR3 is TGTGCCAGCAGCCCAGCCCGTCCTTATGTGGGGACCGGGGAGCTGTTTTTT. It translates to CASSPARPYVGTGELFF.

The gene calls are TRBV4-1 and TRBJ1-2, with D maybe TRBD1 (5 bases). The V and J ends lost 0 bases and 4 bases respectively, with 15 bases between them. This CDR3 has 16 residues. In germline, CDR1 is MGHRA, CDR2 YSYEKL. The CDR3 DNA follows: TGCGCCAGCAGCCAAGACGAGGGGAGTTCGGGCTATGGCTACACCTTC. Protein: CASSQDEGSSGYGYTF.

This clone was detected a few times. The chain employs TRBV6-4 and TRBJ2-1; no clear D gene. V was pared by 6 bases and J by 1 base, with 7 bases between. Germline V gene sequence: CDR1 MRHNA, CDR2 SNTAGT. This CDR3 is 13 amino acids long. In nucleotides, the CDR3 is TGTGCCAGCAGCGCCGGGTCCTACAATGAGCAGTTCTTC. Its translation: CASSAGSYNEQFF.

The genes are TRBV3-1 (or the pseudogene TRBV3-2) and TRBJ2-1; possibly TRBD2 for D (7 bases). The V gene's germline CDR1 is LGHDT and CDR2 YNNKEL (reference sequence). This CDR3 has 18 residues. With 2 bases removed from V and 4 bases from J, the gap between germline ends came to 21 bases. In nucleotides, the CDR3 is TGTGCCAGCAGCCAAAGTGTAGGGGGGGGCCATTTTTACAATGAGCAGTTCTTC. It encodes CASSQSVGGGHFYNEQFF.

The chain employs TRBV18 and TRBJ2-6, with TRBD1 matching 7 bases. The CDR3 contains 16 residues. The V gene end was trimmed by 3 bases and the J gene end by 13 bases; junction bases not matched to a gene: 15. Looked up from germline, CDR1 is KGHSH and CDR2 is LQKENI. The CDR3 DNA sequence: TGTGCCAGCTCACCTGGGGGCCGGACAGGTAACATGGTCCTGACTTTC. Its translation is CASSPGGRTGNMVLTF.

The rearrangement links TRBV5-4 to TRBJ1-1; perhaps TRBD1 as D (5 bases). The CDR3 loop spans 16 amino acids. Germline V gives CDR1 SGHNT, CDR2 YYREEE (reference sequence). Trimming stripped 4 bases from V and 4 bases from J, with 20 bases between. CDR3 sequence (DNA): TGTGCCAGCAGCCCTGGGGCCGGGGAGTCGGGCACTGAAGCTTTCTTT. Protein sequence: CASSPGAGESGTEAFF.

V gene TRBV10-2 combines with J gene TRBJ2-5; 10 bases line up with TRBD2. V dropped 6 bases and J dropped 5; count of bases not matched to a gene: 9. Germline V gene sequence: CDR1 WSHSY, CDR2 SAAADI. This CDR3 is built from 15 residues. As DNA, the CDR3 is TGCGCCAGCAGCGAAGCGGGGGGGCGGTTGGAGACCCAGTACTTC. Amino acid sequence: CASSEAGGRLETQYF.

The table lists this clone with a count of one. Here the CDR3 reads CASSLDRGNGYTF. CDR3 in DNA: TGCGCCAGCAGCTTGGACAGGGGGAATGGCTACACCTTC. This chain links TRBV5-1 with TRBJ1-2; 8 positions match TRBD1. The length of the CDR3 is 13 residues. Germline CDR1 reads SGHRS; CDR2 reads YFSETQ. The junction had 1 base not matched to a gene; V was cut back by 0 bases and J by 6 bases.

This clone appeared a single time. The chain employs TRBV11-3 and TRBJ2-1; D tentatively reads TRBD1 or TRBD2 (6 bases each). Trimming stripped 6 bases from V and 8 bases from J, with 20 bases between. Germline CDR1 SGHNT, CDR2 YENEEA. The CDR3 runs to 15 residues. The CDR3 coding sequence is TGTGCCAGCAGTCTCCAGCCGGGGGCAGGGGATGAGCAGTTCTTC. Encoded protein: CASSLQPGAGDEQFF.